The 2 T cell receptor beta chains below all came from one sample that was sequenced in a study of type 1 regulatory T cells. MiXCR, applied by TCRdb to the reads, yields one record per CDR3 protein. This table has some 90,000 distinct CDR3 sequences, 30% to 35% appearing once. Sequencing input: CD4+ T cells, either the whole sample or a sorted fraction (not recorded which). Receptors were obtained from a human donor in good health.

Turning to this clonotype: The junction departs from germline at one end; a sequencing error may be responsible. The V and J genes are TRBV6-2 or TRBV6-3 and TRBJ2-7, with TRBD2 as a possible D gene (5 bases). The CDR3 contains 14 residues. CDR1 is MNHEY, CDR2 SVGEGT, per germline. In DNA form, the CDR3 reads TGTGCCACCAGTTACTCGCCTAGCAGCCACGAGCAGTACTTC. As protein: CATSYSPSSHEQYF.

This clonotype occurred a few times. This chain joins TRBV10-3 and TRBJ2-3; a weak D match, TRBD2 (5 bases). V was shortened by 10 bases and J by 0 bases, with 11 bases between the two germline ends. Germline CDR1 ENHRY, CDR2 SYGVKD. The length of the CDR3 is 13 residues. CDR3 DNA sequence: TGTGCCAGCGAAGCGGTTAGCACAGATACGCAGTATTTT. This sequence encodes CASEAVSTDTQYF.